One sample yielded the 24 T cell receptor beta chains listed below, sequenced in a study of PD-1 blockade in classical Hodgkin lymphoma. Libraries were prepared by immunoSEQ multiplex PCR; TCRdb keeps only in-frame clonotypes and omits some of them. Found here are roughly 62,000 clones, about nine tenths of them singletons; the top ten hold around an eighth. Relapse after autologous stem cell transplantation occurred in every patient, and brentuximab vedotin exposure varied. The sample was peripheral blood mononuclear cells (PBMCs), taken at baseline. Receptors originate from a human donor with classical Hodgkin lymphoma.

This chain joins TRBV9 and TRBJ1-6, with D possibly matching TRBD1 (5 bases). The germline V gene has CDR1 SGDLS and CDR2 YYNGEE. Trimming removed 4 bases from V and 7 bases from J, with 6 bases in between. The CDR3 length is 12 residues. In DNA, the CDR3 is TGTGCCAGCAGCAGACAGAATTCACCCCTCCACTTT. This codes for CASSRQNSPLHF.

The chain carries TRBV5-1 and TRBJ1-2; D ambiguous. Trimming took off 0 bases at V and 8 bases at J, with 14 bases between the two ends. This CDR3 region has 14 residues. CDR1 and CDR2 (germline): SGHRS, YFSETQ. The CDR3 spells CASSLETAQGGYTF. The CDR3 DNA follows: TGCGCCAGCAGCTTGGAGACCGCCCAAGGGGGCTACACCTTC.

This clone was found once. V and J are TRBV2 and TRBJ2-5, with D unresolved. Trimming stripped 7 bases from V and 0 bases from J, with 9 bases between. Germline-derived CDR1 and CDR2 are SNHLY and FYNNEI. The CDR3 totals 13 residues. The CDR3 spells CASTSANQETQYF. The CDR3 bases are TGTGCCAGCACCTCCGCTAACCAAGAGACCCAGTACTTC.

The genes are TRBV7-6 and TRBJ1-6; D unresolved. Between the trimmed V and J ends, which lost 5 bases and 9 bases, there was a span of 11 bases. This CDR3 is built from 13 residues. Germline CDR1 reads SGHVS; CDR2 reads FNYEAQ. The CDR3 sequence is CASSHSRGSPLHF. CDR3 bases: TGTGCCAGCAGCCATTCGCGGGGTTCACCCCTCCACTTT.

This chain joins TRBV7-3 and TRBJ2-3; D is possibly TRBD1 or TRBD2 (5 bases each). CDR1 is SGHTA and CDR2 is FQGTGA in the germline V gene. The CDR3 is made up of 16 amino acids. V was cut by 5 bases and J by 9 bases, with 24 bases left in between. CDR3 amino acids: CASSQSPGPAGLTQYF. The DNA for the CDR3 is TGTGCCAGCAGCCAGTCACCGGGACCCGCGGGCTTGACGCAGTATTTT.

The chain employs TRBV6-5 and TRBJ1-3; perhaps TRBD1 as D (5 bases). The CDR3 totals 14 residues. Germline loops: CDR1 MNHEY, CDR2 SVGAGI. V lost 5 bases to trimming and J lost 2 bases, with 10 bases between them. CDR3: CASSIQEPGNTIYF. CDR3 bases: TGTGCCAGCAGTATACAGGAACCTGGAAACACCATATATTTT.

The J gene is TRBJ1-3, the V gene TRBV30; D call uncertain. Germline V CDR1 and CDR2: GTSNPN, SVGIG (reference sequence). CDR3 length: 12 amino acids. The ends were cut back, 0 bases at V and 4 bases at J, with 4 bases in the middle. This chain's CDR3 is CAWSVTGNTIYF. DNA for the CDR3: TGTGCCTGGAGTGTAACCGGAAACACCATATATTTT.

The V gene is TRBV6-5, the J gene TRBJ1-1, with a weak D call TRBD1 (5 bases). Per the germline V gene, CDR1 is MNHEY and CDR2 is SVGAGI. V lost 6 bases, J lost 5 bases, and 19 bases lay in between. The CDR3 spans 15 residues. The CDR3 DNA sequence: TGTGCCAGCAGCCTCGCCGGGGCGCAGAGAACTGAAGCTTTCTTT. This gives the protein CASSLAGAQRTEAFF.

This rearrangement joins TRBV6-5 to TRBJ2-5, with unresolved D. The germline V gene has CDR1 MNHEY and CDR2 SVGAGI. The CDR3 length is 15 residues. Trimming removed 6 bases at V and 2 bases at J, with 16 bases between. CDR3 bases: TGTGCCAGCAGATCACAGAAGGGATTTCAAGAGACCCAGTACTTC. Its translation is CASRSQKGFQETQYF.

The chain has TRBV5-6 and TRBJ2-7, with TRBD1 as a possible D gene (5 bases). Germline CDR1 and CDR2: SGHDT and YYEEEE. The CDR3 extends over 14 amino acids. V lost 0 bases, J lost 7 bases, and 14 bases lay in between. The CDR3 here is CASSLEAGMGEQYF. The CDR3 DNA reads TGTGCCAGCAGCTTGGAGGCAGGGATGGGGGAGCAGTACTTC.

The chain joins TRBV2 to TRBJ1-5, with a tentative D call TRBD1 (5 bases). The germline CDR1 and CDR2 sequences are SNHLY and FYNNEI. CDR3 length: 16 residues. Trimming shortened V by 5 bases and J by 4 bases, and 18 bases separated the two germline ends. The CDR3 sequence is CASSSGTETFNQPQHF. CDR3 nucleotide sequence: TGTGCCAGCAGTTCTGGGACGGAAACTTTTAATCAGCCCCAGCATTTT.

The V call is TRBV28, the J call TRBJ2-7; D may be TRBD2 (5 bases). Trimming left V 6 bases short and J 4 bases short, with 22 bases between. The CDR3 is made up of 16 amino acids. Germline V gene lookup returns CDR1 MDHEN and CDR2 SYDVKM. The CDR3 spells CASRLIAKTRPYEQYF. The CDR3 nucleotides are TGTGCCAGCAGACTGATAGCGAAGACTCGTCCATACGAGCAGTACTTC.

The rearrangement joins TRBV29-1 to TRBJ1-5; D unresolved. CDR1 and CDR2 from the germline V gene are SQVTM and ANQGSEA. There are 13 residues in the CDR3. V was shortened by 6 bases and J by 1 base, with 10 bases between the two germline ends. The CDR3 protein is CSVGASSNQPQHF. DNA for the CDR3: TGCAGCGTCGGAGCTTCCAGCAATCAGCCCCAGCATTTT.

CDR3 bases: TGTGCCAGCAGAGACAGGGTATGGGGTAATGAAAAACTGTTTTTT. Translating gives CASRDRVWGNEKLFF. This chain joins TRBV2 and TRBJ1-4; TRBD1 agrees at 7 bases. This CDR3 region has 15 residues. Looked up from germline, CDR1 is SNHLY and CDR2 is FYNNEI. Trimming at V came to 6 bases and at J to 4 bases, leaving 8 bases not matched to a gene.

This chain joins TRBV7-7 and TRBJ1-1; D is unresolved. Trimming pared 5 bases from V and 2 bases from J, leaving 9 bases between. The CDR3 is 13 residues long. Germline V gives CDR1 SSHAT, CDR2 FNYEAQ (reference sequence). The CDR3 DNA reads TGTGCCAGCAGCGCCACATTAAACACTGAAGCTTTCTTT. Residues: CASSATLNTEAFF. The full variable domain, its missing parts supplied by reference TRBV7-7 and TRBJ1-1, is GAGVSQSPRYKVTKRGQDVTLRCDPISSHATLYWYQQALGQGPEFLTYFNYEAQPDKSGLPSDRFSAERPEGSISTLTIQRTEQRDSAMYRCASSATLNTEAFFGQGTRLTVV.

The CDR3 DNA reads TGTGCCAGTAGACCCGGGGACAACCGGCACACAGATACGCAGTATTTT. It encodes CASRPGDNRHTDTQYF. The rearrangement uses TRBV19 and TRBJ2-3, with D perhaps TRBD1 (6 bases). CDR1 is LNHDA, CDR2 SQIVND, per germline (reference sequence). This CDR3 region has 16 residues. Trimming shortened V by 6 bases and J by 2 bases, and 18 bases separated the two germline ends.

This clone was seen only a few times. This chain uses TRBV19 with TRBJ1-5; a possible D gene is TRBD1 (6 bases). CDR1 LNHDA and CDR2 SQIVND come from the germline V gene (reference sequence). V was shortened by 7 bases and J by 2 bases, with 12 bases between the two germline ends. The CDR3 sequence is 14 residues long. The CDR3 nucleotides read TGTGCCAGTATTCCACAGGGCCGCAATCAGCCCCAGCATTTT. It encodes CASIPQGRNQPQHF.

The sample holds one count of this clone. The gene calls are TRBV6-5 and TRBJ1-2; TRBD1 is a possible D gene (5 bases). The CDR3 length is 13 residues. The germline V gene has CDR1 MNHEY and CDR2 SVGAGI. Deletions cut 9 bases from V and 4 bases from J, with 15 bases between. The CDR3 loop is CASMAGTRYGYTF. For the CDR3, the DNA is TGTGCCAGTATGGCAGGGACGCGCTATGGCTACACCTTC.

The rearrangement joins TRBV2 to TRBJ1-1; D gene ambiguous. Trimming shortened V by 7 bases and J by 1 base, and 4 bases separated the two germline ends. The CDR3 spans 11 residues. The germline CDR1 and CDR2 sequences are SNHLY and FYNNEI. The CDR3 nucleotides are TGTGCCAGCACAGAGAACACTGAAGCTTTCTTT. Protein sequence: CASTENTEAFF.

V and J are TRBV5-1 and TRBJ2-3; 9 bases align to TRBD2. Looked up from germline, CDR1 is SGHRS and CDR2 is YFSETQ. The CDR3 contains 17 residues. V gave up 1 base and J gave up 2 bases; unmatched junction bases: 8. The CDR3 protein is CASSLLFSGGFTDTQYF. The CDR3 DNA reads as TGCGCCAGCAGCTTGTTGTTTAGCGGGGGATTCACAGATACGCAGTATTTT.

The genes are TRBV14 and TRBJ1-4; weak D call: TRBD1 (5 bases). The CDR3 is 15 residues long. Germline V lookup: CDR1 SGHDN, CDR2 FVKESK. The germline V and J ends were trimmed by 5 bases and 4 bases, with 14 bases remaining between them. CDR3 sequence (DNA): TGTGCCAGCAGCGTCGGGGGGGGTTTTAATGAAAAACTGTTTTTT. It encodes CASSVGGGFNEKLFF.

CDR3: CASSDYTGVVYEQYF. Written as DNA, the CDR3 is TGTGCCAGCAGTGACTATACAGGGGTTGTCTACGAGCAGTACTTC. The chain is built from TRBV6-1 and TRBJ2-7; 7 bases are a match to TRBD1. Per germline, CDR1 MNHNS and CDR2 SASEGT. The J segment lost 3 bases and the V segment lost 3 bases, leaving 8 bases of the junction unmatched. The CDR3 is 15 residues long.

This clone was seen only once. One end of the junction varies from germline; a read error may be responsible. This chain uses TRBV9 with TRBJ1-5; TRBD1 matches at 9 bases. The CDR3 runs 17 residues. Germline lookup yields CDR1 SGDLS and CDR2 YYNGEE. The CDR3 nucleotides are TGTGCCAGCAACGTACCAAGTACAGGGGGCGGCAATCAGCCCCAGCATTTT. Translating gives CASNVPSTGGGNQPQHF.

The chain carries TRBV9 and TRBJ1-2; possibly TRBD1 for D (6 bases). V dropped 4 bases and J dropped 8 bases, with 18 bases sitting between them. The CDR3 runs 14 residues. Germline V gene data show CDR1 as SGDLS and CDR2 as YYNGEE. As DNA, the CDR3 is TGTGCCAGCAGCCTCAGGACAGTACCTTGGGGCTACACCTTC. Translating gives CASSLRTVPWGYTF.